This entry describes one T cell receptor beta chain. In the authors' workflow: Quantification of nucleated cells was approximated via reference gene primer amplification. Using immunoSEQ multiplex PCR, the repertoire was profiled, and TCRdb retains in-frame clones only, with some absent. V, J and clone size derive from that table, while D and trimming were established from the DNA sequence. This table holds around 200,000 clones, less than 80% found once. The source of the sample is a study of blood T cell repertoires in COVID-19. In the study overall: The United States, Italy and Spain were the sources of the acute and convalescent COVID-19 samples. PBMCs, B-cell-depleted T cells, or T cells were the source of the cDNA or gDNA that made up the material.

This CDR3 comprises 15 residues. The V end lost 2 bases, the J end lost 0 bases, and 11 bases lay between the germline ends. CDR1 is MNHEY and CDR2 is SVGAGI in the germline V gene. Material: peripheral blood. The receptor was derived from a woman aged 45-65 years with acute or convalescent COVID-19. The chain couples TRBV6-5 to TRBJ2-7; D uncertain. CDR3 protein: CASSYGRPLSYEQYF. CDR3 DNA sequence: TGTGCCAGCAGTTACGGGCGTCCCCTCTCCTACGAGCAGTACTTC.